This paragraph reports one T cell receptor (beta chain). Its antigen remains unidentified. This record belongs to a study of T-cell memory formation after mild COVID-19. The overall study: Among the donors, TCR clusters were largely specific to each donor. Broader study findings: Chiefly within CM and EM were the contracting CD4+ clones; CD8+ ones were within EMRA. The study detected some responding clones in pre-infection memory, suggesting cross-reactive memory joined.

MiXCR, applied by TCRdb to the 5' RACE reads, yields one record per CDR3 protein. The table includes 150,000 to 200,000 distinct CDR3 sequences, roughly 14% detected once. Germline CDR1 GTSNPN, CDR2 SVGIG (reference sequence). Trimming removed 3 bases from V and 9 bases from J, with 27 bases in between. CDR3 length: 17 amino acids. What was sequenced was PBMCs or a T cell subset sorted from them (not recorded which). The receptor was isolated from an adult woman who had mild COVID-19 (a few samples of this study predate the infection). Cell type and time point are not known. The genes are TRBV30 and TRBJ2-1; either TRBD1 or TRBD2 may supply D (5 bases each). This CDR3 is CAWSPDRSGIRTGEQFF. For the CDR3, the DNA is TGTGCCTGGAGCCCCGACAGATCCGGGATACGGACCGGTGAGCAGTTCTTC.